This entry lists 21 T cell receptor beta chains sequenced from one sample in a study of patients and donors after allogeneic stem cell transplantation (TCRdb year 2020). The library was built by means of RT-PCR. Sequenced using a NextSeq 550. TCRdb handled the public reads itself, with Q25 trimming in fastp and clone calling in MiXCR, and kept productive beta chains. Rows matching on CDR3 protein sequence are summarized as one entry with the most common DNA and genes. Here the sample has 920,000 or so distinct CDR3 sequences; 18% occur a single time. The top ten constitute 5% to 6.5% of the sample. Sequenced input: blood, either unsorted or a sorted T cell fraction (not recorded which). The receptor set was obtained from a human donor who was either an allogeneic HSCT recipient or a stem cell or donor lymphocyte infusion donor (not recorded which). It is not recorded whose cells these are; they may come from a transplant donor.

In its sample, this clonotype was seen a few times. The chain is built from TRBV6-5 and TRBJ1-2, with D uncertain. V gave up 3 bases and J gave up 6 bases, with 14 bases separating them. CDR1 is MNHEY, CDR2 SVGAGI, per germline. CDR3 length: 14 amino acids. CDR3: CASSYEASGDGYTF. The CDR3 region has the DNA TGTGCCAGCAGTTATGAGGCCTCCGGGGATGGCTACACCTTC.

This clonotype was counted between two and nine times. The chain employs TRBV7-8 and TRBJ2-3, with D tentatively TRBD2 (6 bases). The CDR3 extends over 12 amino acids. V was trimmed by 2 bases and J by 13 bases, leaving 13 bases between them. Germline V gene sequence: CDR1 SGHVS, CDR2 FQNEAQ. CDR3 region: CASSLIAGRKYF. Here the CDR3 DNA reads TGTGCCAGCAGCTTAATTGCGGGGAGGAAGTATTTT.

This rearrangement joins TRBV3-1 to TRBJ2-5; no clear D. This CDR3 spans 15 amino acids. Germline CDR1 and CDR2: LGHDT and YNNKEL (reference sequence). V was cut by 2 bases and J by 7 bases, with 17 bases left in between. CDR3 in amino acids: CASSQRVPSSWTQYF. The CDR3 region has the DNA TGTGCCAGCAGCCAAAGGGTCCCATCTTCGTGGACCCAGTACTTC.

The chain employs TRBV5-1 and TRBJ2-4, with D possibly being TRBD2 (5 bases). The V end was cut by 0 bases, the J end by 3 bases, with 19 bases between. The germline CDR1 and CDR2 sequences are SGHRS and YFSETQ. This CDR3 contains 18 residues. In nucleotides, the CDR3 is TGCGCCAGCAGCTTGGGGACCAGTCGGGAATGGGGCAAAAACATTCAGTACTTC. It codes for CASSLGTSREWGKNIQYF.

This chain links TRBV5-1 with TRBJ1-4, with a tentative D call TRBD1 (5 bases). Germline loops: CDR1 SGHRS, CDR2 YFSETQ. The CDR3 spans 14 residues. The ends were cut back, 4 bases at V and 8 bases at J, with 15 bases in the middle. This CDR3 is CASSATAKDEKLFF. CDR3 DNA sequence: TGCGCCAGCAGCGCGACAGCTAAGGACGAAAAACTGTTTTTT.

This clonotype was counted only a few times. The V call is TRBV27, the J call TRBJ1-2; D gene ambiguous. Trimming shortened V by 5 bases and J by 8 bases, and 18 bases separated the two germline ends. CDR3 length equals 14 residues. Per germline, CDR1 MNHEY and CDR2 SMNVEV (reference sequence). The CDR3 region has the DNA TGTGCCAGCAGTCCGAGGAGAATAACTAGGGGCTACACCTTC. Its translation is CASSPRRITRGYTF.

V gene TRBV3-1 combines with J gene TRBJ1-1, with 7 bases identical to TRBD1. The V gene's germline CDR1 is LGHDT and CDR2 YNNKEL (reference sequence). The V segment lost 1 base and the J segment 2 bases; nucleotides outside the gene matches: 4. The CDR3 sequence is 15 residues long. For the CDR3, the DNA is TGTGCCAGCAGCCAAGGAGACAGGGCAAACACTGAAGCTTTCTTT. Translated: CASSQGDRANTEAFF. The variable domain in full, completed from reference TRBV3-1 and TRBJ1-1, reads DTAVSQTPKYLVTQMGNDKSIKCEQNLGHDTMYWYKQDSKKFLKIMFSYNNKELIINETVPNRFSPKSPDKAHLNLHINSLELGDSAVYFCASSQGDRANTEAFFGQGTRLTVV.

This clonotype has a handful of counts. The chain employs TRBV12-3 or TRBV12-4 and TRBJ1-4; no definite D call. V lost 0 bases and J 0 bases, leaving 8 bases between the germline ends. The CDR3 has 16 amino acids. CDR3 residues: CASSLAVKTTNEKLFF. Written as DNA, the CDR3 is TGTGCCAGCAGTTTAGCGGTGAAAACAACTAATGAAAAACTGTTTTTT.

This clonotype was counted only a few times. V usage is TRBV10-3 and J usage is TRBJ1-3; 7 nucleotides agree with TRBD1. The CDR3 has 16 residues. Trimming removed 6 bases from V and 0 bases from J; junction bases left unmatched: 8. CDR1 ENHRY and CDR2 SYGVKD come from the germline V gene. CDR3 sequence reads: CAIRDRDRDSGNTIYF. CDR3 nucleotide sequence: TGTGCCATCAGGGACCGGGACAGAGACTCTGGAAACACCATATATTTT.

CDR3 region: CASTGGVARYNEQFF. CDR3 DNA sequence: TGTGCCAGCACCGGAGGGGTCGCCCGGTACAATGAGCAGTTCTTC. The chain links TRBV12-3 or TRBV12-4 to TRBJ2-1, with D possibly TRBD2 on 6 matching bases. V lost 7 bases and J 4 bases, leaving 17 bases between the germline ends. The CDR3 runs to 15 residues.

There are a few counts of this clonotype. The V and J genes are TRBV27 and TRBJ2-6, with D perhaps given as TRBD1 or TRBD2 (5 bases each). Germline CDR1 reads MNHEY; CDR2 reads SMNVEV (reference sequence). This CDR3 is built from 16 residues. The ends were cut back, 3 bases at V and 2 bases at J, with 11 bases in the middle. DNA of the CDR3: TGTGCCAGCAGTTTCAGTGTGGGGGCTGGGGCCAACGTCCTGACTTTC. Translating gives CASSFSVGAGANVLTF.

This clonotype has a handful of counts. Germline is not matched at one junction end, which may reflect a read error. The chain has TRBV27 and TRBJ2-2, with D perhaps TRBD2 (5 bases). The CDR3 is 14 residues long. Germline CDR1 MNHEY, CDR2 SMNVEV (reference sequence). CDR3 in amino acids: CASPLPGNAGELFF. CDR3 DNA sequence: TGTGCCAGCCCCTTGCCGGGGAACGCCGGGGAGCTGTTTTTT.

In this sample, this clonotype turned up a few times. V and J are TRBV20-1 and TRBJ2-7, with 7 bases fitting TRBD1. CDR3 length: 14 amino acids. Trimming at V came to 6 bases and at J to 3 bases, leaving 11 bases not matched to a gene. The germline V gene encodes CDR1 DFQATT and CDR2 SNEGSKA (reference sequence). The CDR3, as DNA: TGCAGTGCCCAGTCGAATCCAGGGGGCTACGAGCAGTACTTC. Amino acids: CSAQSNPGGYEQYF.

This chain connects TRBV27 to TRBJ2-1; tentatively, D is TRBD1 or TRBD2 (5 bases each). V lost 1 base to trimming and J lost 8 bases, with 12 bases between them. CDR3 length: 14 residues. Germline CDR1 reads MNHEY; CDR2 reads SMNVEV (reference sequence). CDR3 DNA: TGTGCCAGCAGTTTATTCGGGACCATTGATGAGCAGTTCTTC. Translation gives CASSLFGTIDEQFF.

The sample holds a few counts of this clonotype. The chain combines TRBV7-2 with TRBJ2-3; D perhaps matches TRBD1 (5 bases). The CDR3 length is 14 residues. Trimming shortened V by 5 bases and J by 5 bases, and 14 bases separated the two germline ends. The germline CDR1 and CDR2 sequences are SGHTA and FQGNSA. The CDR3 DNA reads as TGTGCCAGCAGCGATACACCAGGGCAAGATACGCAGTATTTT. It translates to CASSDTPGQDTQYF.

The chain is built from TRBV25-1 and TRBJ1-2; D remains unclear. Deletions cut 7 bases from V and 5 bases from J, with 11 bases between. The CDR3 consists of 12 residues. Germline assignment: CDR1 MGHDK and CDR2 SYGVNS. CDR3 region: CASMEARYGYTF. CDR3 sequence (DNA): TGTGCCAGCATGGAGGCGAGGTATGGCTACACCTTC.

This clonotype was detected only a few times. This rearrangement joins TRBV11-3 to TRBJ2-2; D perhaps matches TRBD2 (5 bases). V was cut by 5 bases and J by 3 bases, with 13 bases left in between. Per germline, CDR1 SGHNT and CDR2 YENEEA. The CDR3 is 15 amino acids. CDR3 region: CASSRSRGYTGELFF. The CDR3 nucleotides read TGTGCCAGCAGCCGGTCTCGGGGTTACACCGGGGAGCTGTTTTTT.

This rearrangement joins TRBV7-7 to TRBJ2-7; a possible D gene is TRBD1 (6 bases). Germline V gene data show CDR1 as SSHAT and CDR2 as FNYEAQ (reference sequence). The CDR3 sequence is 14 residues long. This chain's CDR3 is CASHKGQGNYEQYF. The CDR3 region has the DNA TGTGCTAGCCATAAGGGGCAGGGGAACTACGAGCAGTACTTC. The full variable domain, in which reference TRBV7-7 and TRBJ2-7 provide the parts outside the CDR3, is GAGVSQSPRYKVTKRGQDVTLRCDPISSHATLYWYQQALGQGPEFLTYFNYEAQPDKSGLPSDRFSAERPEGSISTLTIQRTEQRDSAMYRCASHKGQGNYEQYFGPGTRLTVT.

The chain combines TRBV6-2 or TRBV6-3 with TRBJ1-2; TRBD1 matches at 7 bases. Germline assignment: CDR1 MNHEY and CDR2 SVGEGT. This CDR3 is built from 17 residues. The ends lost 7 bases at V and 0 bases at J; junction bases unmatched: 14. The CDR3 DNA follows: TGTGCCAGCACCCCGGACAGGTGGACCCGAGCTAACTATGGCTACACCTTC. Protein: CASTPDRWTRANYGYTF.

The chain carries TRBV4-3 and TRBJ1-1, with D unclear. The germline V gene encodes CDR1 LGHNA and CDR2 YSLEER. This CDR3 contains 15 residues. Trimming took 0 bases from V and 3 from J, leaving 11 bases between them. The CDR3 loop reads CASSQETGRDTEAFF. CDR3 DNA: TGCGCCAGCAGCCAAGAAACTGGACGGGACACTGAAGCTTTCTTT.

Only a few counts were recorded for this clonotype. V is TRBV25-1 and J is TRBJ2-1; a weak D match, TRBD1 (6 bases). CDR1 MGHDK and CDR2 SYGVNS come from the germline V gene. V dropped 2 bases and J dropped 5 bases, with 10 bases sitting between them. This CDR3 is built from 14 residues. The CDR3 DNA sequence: TGTGCCAGCAGTGAACAGGGGCACCACAATGAGCAGTTCTTC. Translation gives CASSEQGHHNEQFF.